Sequencing of this T cell receptor (beta chain) was carried out in a study of response to subunit inactivated influenza vaccine. Using its own MiXCR run on the RT-PCR reads, TCRdb lists one record per CDR3 protein. The sample has more than 700,000 distinct CDR3 sequences; about 20% are singletons. Overall study results and limits: There was a suggestion from the authors that each seasonal influenza vaccination recruits few new T cells.

As to this clonotype: The antigen remains unidentified.

This TCR came from a man in his fifties or sixties who received an inactivated influenza vaccine. Sequenced material: PBMCs from blood, taken around 5 days after vaccination.

CDR3 residues: CASSLAWNTEAFF. Written as DNA, the CDR3 is TGTGCCAGCAGCTTAGCCTGGAACACTGAAGCTTTCTTT. The J gene is TRBJ1-1, the V gene TRBV7-2; no reliable D call. Per the germline V gene, CDR1 is SGHTA and CDR2 is FQGNSA. The CDR3 is made up of 13 amino acids. Trimming cost V 0 bases and J 1 base, with 3 bases left between them.